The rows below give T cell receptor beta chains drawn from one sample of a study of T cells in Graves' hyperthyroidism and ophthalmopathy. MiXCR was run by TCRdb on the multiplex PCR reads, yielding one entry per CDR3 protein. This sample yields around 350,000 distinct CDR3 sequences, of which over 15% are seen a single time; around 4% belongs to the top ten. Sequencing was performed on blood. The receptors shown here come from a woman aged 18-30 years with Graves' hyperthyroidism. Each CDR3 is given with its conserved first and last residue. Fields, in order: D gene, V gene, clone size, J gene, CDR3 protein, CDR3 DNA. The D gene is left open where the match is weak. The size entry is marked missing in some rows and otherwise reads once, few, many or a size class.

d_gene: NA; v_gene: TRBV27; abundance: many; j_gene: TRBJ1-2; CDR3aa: CASSPWGESTGYTF; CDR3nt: TGTGCCAGCAGCCCCTGGGGAGAGTCTACTGGCTACACCTTC
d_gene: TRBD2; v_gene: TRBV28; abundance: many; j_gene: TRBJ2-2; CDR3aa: CASSPLIAGGNKNTGELFF; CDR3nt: TGTGCCAGCAGCCCTCTCATAGCGGGGGGCAATAAAAACACCGGGGAGCTGTTTTTT
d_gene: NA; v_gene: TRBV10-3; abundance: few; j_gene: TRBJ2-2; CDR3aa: CAISTGAGDTGELFF; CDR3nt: TGTGCCATCAGTACAGGGGCGGGGGACACCGGGGAGCTGTTTTTT
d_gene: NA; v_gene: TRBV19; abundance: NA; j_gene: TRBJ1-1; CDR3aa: CASILGTEAFF; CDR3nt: TGTGCCAGTATCCTGGGTACTGAAGCTTTCTTT
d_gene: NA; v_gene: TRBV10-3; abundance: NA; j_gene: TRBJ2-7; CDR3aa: CAISPGRAPYEQYF; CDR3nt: TGTGCCATCAGCCCGGGACGGGCCCCGTACGAGCAGTACTTC
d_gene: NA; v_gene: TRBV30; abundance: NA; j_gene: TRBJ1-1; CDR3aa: CACDLGTEAFF; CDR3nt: TGTGCCTGTGATCTCGGAACTGAAGCTTTCTTT
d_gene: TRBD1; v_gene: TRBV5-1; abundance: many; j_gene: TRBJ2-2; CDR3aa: CASSTRDRGQSGELFF; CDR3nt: TGCGCCAGCAGCACCCGGGACAGGGGGCAATCCGGGGAGCTGTTTTTT
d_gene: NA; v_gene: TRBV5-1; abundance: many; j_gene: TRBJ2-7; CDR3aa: CASSPLAGGGLYEQYF; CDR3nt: TGCGCCAGCAGCCCCCTCGCCGGCGGGGGCCTCTACGAGCAGTACTTC
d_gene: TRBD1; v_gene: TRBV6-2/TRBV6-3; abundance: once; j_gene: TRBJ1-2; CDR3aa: CASTNPRQGLGYTF; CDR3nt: TGTGCCAGCACCAACCCCAGACAGGGTTTGGGCTACACCTTC
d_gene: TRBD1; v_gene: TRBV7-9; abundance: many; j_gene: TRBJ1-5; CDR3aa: CASSVQGLGQPQHF; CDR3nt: TGTGCCAGCAGCGTACAGGGGTTGGGTCAGCCCCAGCATTTT
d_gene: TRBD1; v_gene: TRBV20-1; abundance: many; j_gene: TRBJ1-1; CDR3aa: CSVGGADRGARKAFF; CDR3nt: TGCAGTGTGGGGGGTGCGGACAGGGGGGCACGGAAAGCTTTCTTT
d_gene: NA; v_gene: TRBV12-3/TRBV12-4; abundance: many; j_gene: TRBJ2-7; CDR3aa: CASSFGEPFSYEQYF; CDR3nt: TGTGCCAGCAGTTTTGGGGAGCCGTTCTCCTACGAGCAGTACTTC
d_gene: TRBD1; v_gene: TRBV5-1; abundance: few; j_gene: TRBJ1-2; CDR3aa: CASSSTGAHGYTF; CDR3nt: TGCGCCAGCAGCTCGACAGGGGCTCATGGCTACACCTTC
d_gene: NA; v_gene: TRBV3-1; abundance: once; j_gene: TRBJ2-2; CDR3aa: CASSQEGGGNTGELFF; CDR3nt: TGTGCCAGCAGCCAAGAGGGAGGGGGGAACACCGGGGAGCTGTTTTTT
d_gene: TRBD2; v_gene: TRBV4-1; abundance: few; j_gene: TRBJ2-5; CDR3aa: CASSQELAGIIGETQYF; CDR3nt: TGCGCCAGCAGCCAAGAACTAGCGGGGATCATTGGGGAGACCCAGTACTTC
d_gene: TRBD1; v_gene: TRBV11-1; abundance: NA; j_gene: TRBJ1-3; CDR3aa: CASSRPGRGPENSGNTIYF; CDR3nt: TGTGCCAGCAGCCGCCCCGGAAGGGGGCCGGAAAACTCTGGAAACACCATATATTTT
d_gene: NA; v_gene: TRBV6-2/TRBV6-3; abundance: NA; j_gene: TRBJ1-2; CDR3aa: CASSYRFSDYGYTF; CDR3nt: TGTGCCAGCAGTTACAGGTTTAGCGACTATGGCTACACCTTC
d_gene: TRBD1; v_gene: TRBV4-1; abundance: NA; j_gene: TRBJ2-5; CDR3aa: CASSKGNRGAPETQYF; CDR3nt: TGCGCCAGCAGCAAAGGGAACAGGGGGGCCCCAGAGACCCAGTACTTC
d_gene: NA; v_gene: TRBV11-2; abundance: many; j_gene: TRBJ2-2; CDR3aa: CASSLEWGDGELFF; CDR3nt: TGTGCCAGCAGCTTAGAGTGGGGCGACGGGGAGCTGTTTTTT
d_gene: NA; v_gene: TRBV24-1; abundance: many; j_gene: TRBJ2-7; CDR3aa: CATSDSGRAEQYF; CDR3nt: TGTGCCACCAGTGATTCGGGCAGGGCCGAGCAGTACTTC
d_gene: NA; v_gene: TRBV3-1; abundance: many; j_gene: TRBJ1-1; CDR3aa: CASSPEAANTEAFF; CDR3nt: TGTGCCAGCAGCCCCGAGGCAGCTAACACTGAAGCTTTCTTT
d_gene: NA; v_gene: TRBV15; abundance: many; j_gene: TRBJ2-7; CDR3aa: CATSRDLVYEQYF; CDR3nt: TGTGCCACCAGCAGAGACTTAGTCTACGAGCAGTACTTC
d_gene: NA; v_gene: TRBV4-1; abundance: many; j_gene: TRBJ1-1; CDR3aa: CASSHLLPGGGNTEAFF; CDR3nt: TGCGCCAGCAGCCACCTCCTGCCGGGGGGCGGGAACACTGAAGCTTTCTTT
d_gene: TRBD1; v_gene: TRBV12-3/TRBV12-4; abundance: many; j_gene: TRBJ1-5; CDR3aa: CASSAGTGTNQPQHF; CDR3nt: TGTGCCAGCAGCGCCGGGACAGGGACCAATCAGCCCCAGCATTTT
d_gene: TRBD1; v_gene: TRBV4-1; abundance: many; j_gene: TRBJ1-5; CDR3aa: CASSLAPRDRAGNQPQHF; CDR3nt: TGCGCCAGCAGTCTCGCCCCCCGCGACAGGGCCGGCAATCAGCCCCAGCATTTT
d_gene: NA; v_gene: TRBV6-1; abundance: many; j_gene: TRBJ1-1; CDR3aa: CASSGLQGNTEAFF; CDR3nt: TGTGCCAGCAGTGGCCTACAGGGGAACACTGAAGCTTTCTTT
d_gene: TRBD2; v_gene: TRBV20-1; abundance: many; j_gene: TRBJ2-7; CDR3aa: CSAPTSGGRSYGQYF; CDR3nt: TGCAGTGCTCCGACTAGCGGGGGCCGCTCCTACGGGCAGTACTTC